The 25 T cell receptor beta chains presented below share a single source sample, sequenced in a study of cytotoxic CD8 clonotypes in ibrutinib-treated CLL. Clones were read by immunoSEQ multiplex PCR, and TCRdb kept only the in-frame ones, dropping some. The data show some 200,000 clones, with roughly 65% seen just once and about 6% held by the top ten. Sequenced here: PBMCs, sampled after 12 months of ibrutinib treatment. The receptors stem from a human donor with chronic lymphocytic leukemia.

The chain is built from TRBV5-4 and TRBJ1-3; maybe TRBD1 (5 bases). This CDR3 spans 14 amino acids. The germline gives CDR1 SGHNT, CDR2 YYREEE (reference sequence). V was shortened by 7 bases and J by 1 base, with 12 bases between the two germline ends. This CDR3 reads CASSRGGSGNTIYF. DNA for the CDR3: TGTGCCAGCTCCCGTGGGGGGTCTGGAAACACCATATATTTT.

The rearrangement links TRBV10-2 to TRBJ2-7, with 10 bases matching TRBD2. This CDR3 spans 13 amino acids. V trimming: 3 bases; J trimming: 6 bases; junction bases outside the gene matches: 2. CDR1 is WSHSY, CDR2 SAAADI, per germline. CDR3 amino acids: CASSELAGFEQYF. The DNA for the CDR3 is TGCGCCAGCAGTGAACTAGCGGGGTTCGAGCAGTACTTC.

The gene calls are TRBV30 and TRBJ2-7, with 12 bases lining up with TRBD2. This CDR3 is 16 amino acids long. Per the germline V gene, CDR1 is GTSNPN and CDR2 is SVGIG (reference sequence). With V trimmed by 0 bases and J by 3 bases, 6 bases remained unmatched. This CDR3 is CAWSVGGTSGLYEQYF. In DNA, the CDR3 is TGTGCCTGGAGTGTCGGGGGGACTAGCGGGCTCTACGAGCAGTACTTC.

The chain couples TRBV9 to TRBJ1-3; D is perhaps TRBD1 (5 bases). CDR3 size: 16 residues. Trimming cost V 0 bases and J 1 base, with 11 bases left between them. Germline V gene sequence: CDR1 SGDLS, CDR2 YYNGEE. Here the CDR3 DNA reads TGTGCCAGCAGCGTAGGGGGCAGGGCGTCTGGAAACACCATATATTTT. Translation gives CASSVGGRASGNTIYF.

The V and J genes are TRBV6-5 and TRBJ2-7; D is perhaps TRBD1 (5 bases). Germline CDR1 is MNHEY and CDR2 is SVGAGI. The V end lost 0 bases, the J end lost 5 bases, and 14 bases lay between the germline ends. The CDR3 sequence is 15 residues long. DNA of the CDR3: TGTGCCAGCAGTTACTCGTTGGGGCGCAACCACGAGCAGTACTTC. Its translation: CASSYSLGRNHEQYF.

The chain employs TRBV5-1 and TRBJ2-1; 13 bases align to TRBD2. V gave up 4 bases and J gave up 8 bases; unmatched junction bases: 3. The V gene's germline CDR1 is SGHRS and CDR2 YFSETQ. This CDR3 has 14 amino acids. Written as DNA, the CDR3 is TGCGCCAGCAGCAGACTAGCGGGAGGCTATGAGCAGTTCTTC. Translated: CASSRLAGGYEQFF.

This chain joins TRBV7-7 and TRBJ1-4; D not resolved. V was shortened by 5 bases and J by 1 base, with 14 bases between the two germline ends. The CDR3 contains 16 residues. Germline loops: CDR1 SSHAT, CDR2 FNYEAQ (reference sequence). Here the CDR3 reads CASSPSPMGTNEKLFF. CDR3 in DNA: TGTGCCAGCAGCCCTTCCCCTATGGGAACTAATGAAAAACTGTTTTTT.

This rearrangement joins TRBV5-1 to TRBJ2-7; D gene uncertain. The CDR3 extends over 15 amino acids. With 0 bases removed from V and 0 bases from J, the gap between germline ends came to 10 bases. Germline loops: CDR1 SGHRS, CDR2 YFSETQ. The CDR3 nucleotides are TGCGCCAGCAGCTTGGGTTGGAGAAGCTCCTACGAGCAGTACTTC. It specifies CASSLGWRSSYEQYF.

CDR3 amino acids: CASSFSRVRGNQPQHF. The CDR3 DNA is TGTGCCAGCAGTTTCTCCAGGGTGAGGGGCAATCAGCCCCAGCATTTT. The rearrangement uses TRBV27 and TRBJ1-5, with D tentatively TRBD1 (5 bases). The length of the CDR3 is 16 residues. CDR1 is MNHEY and CDR2 is SMNVEV in the germline V gene (reference sequence). The ends were cut back, 3 bases at V and 2 bases at J, with 14 bases in the middle.

The chain combines TRBV28 with TRBJ2-1, with D perhaps TRBD2 (7 bases). The CDR3 length is 18 residues. Germline V CDR1 and CDR2: MDHEN, SYDVKM. The ends were cut back, 1 base at V and 3 bases at J, with 19 bases in the middle. This CDR3 reads CASSLSSGASGVYNEQFF. CDR3 DNA: TGTGCCAGCAGTTTATCTTCAGGGGCTAGCGGAGTCTACAATGAGCAGTTCTTC.

This clone was seen just once. The V call is TRBV28, the J call TRBJ1-1, with a tentative D call TRBD1 (5 bases). Trimming took off 5 bases at V and 5 bases at J, with 9 bases between the two ends. Germline-derived CDR1 and CDR2 are MDHEN and SYDVKM. CDR3 length: 12 amino acids. The CDR3 loop reads CASSRDLTEAFF. The CDR3 DNA reads TGTGCCAGCAGTCGGGACCTTACTGAAGCTTTCTTT.

This clone was counted between two and nine times. V usage is TRBV25-1 and J usage is TRBJ1-1; D may be TRBD1 (6 bases). Trimming shortened V by 0 bases and J by 5 bases, and 13 bases separated the two germline ends. The CDR3 has 15 amino acids. From germline, CDR1 is MGHDK and CDR2 SYGVNS. The CDR3 sequence: CASSEYSGALTEAFF. The CDR3 bases are TGTGCCAGCAGTGAATATTCGGGGGCGTTGACTGAAGCTTTCTTT.

The rearrangement uses TRBV5-6 and TRBJ1-4; perhaps TRBD1 as D (5 bases). Looked up from germline, CDR1 is SGHDT and CDR2 is YYEEEE. Between the trimmed V and J ends, which lost 0 bases and 4 bases, there was a span of 10 bases. The CDR3 length is 15 residues. The CDR3 DNA reads as TGTGCCAGCAGCTTGGAAGGACACCTTAATGAAAAACTGTTTTTT. Protein: CASSLEGHLNEKLFF.

The chain employs TRBV12-5 and TRBJ2-1; D gene unclear. Germline V lookup: CDR1 LGHNT, CDR2 FRNRAP. Trimming removed 1 base at V and 5 bases at J, with 6 bases between. This CDR3 comprises 13 residues. The CDR3 sequence is CASGLGGNNEQFF. Here the CDR3 DNA reads TGTGCTAGTGGTTTGGGGGGAAACAATGAGCAGTTCTTC.

Notes on this clone: Other DNA sequences in this sample translate to the same CDR3. The gene calls are TRBV10-2 and TRBJ2-3, with 10 bases lining up with TRBD1. Losses at the gene ends were 6 bases for V and 3 bases for J; bases not matched to a gene: 3. Germline CDR1 and CDR2: WSHSY and SAAADI. CDR3 size: 14 residues. The DNA of the CDR3 is TGCGCCAGCAGCTGGACAGGGGGAACAGATACGCAGTATTTT. This sequence encodes CASSWTGGTDTQYF.

This clone appeared a few times. The chain joins TRBV25-1 to TRBJ1-6; 7 nucleotides match TRBD1. V shed 3 bases and J 6 bases; nucleotides not matched to a gene: 5. Germline V gives CDR1 MGHDK, CDR2 SYGVNS. The CDR3 is 15 residues long. CDR3 in amino acids: CASSDPGTVNSPLHF. The CDR3 region has the DNA TGTGCCAGCAGTGACCCCGGGACAGTTAATTCACCCCTCCACTTT. Full variable domain (missing parts from reference TRBV25-1 and TRBJ1-6): EADIYQTPRYLVIGTGKKITLECSQTMGHDKMYWYQQDPGMELHLIHYSYGVNSTEKGDLSSESTVSRIRTEHFPLTLESARPSHTSQYLCASSDPGTVNSPLHFGNGTRLTVT.

The chain is built from TRBV6-1 and TRBJ1-4; the D gene is possibly TRBD1 (5 bases). Germline CDR1 is MNHNS and CDR2 is SASEGT. Trimming removed 2 bases at V and 7 bases at J, with 11 bases between. This CDR3 contains 14 residues. Here the CDR3 reads CASSEQGLAEKLFF. CDR3 nucleotides: TGTGCCAGCAGTGAACAGGGTTTGGCTGAAAAACTGTTTTTT.

CDR3 DNA: TGTGCCTGGAGGGGACAGGGAACTTTTGGCTACACCTTC. This translates into CAWRGQGTFGYTF. The chain employs TRBV30 and TRBJ1-2; 9 positions agree with TRBD1. Unmatched junction bases numbered 6, after V lost 3 bases and J lost 7 bases. Germline V gives CDR1 GTSNPN, CDR2 SVGIG (reference sequence). This CDR3 contains 13 residues.

The rearrangement links TRBV30 to TRBJ2-1; no definite D call. This CDR3 region has 15 residues. The V and J ends lost 4 bases and 1 base respectively, with 14 bases between them. The V gene's germline CDR1 is GTSNPN and CDR2 SVGIG (reference sequence). The CDR3 sequence is CAWTAGPPSYNEQFF. The DNA of the CDR3 is TGTGCCTGGACTGCAGGACCTCCTTCCTACAATGAGCAGTTCTTC.

This chain uses TRBV30 with TRBJ2-7; D might be TRBD1 or TRBD2, each matching 6 bases. V lost 0 bases and J lost 4, with 16 bases in between. The CDR3 spans 15 residues. Germline V gene data show CDR1 as GTSNPN and CDR2 as SVGIG (reference sequence). The CDR3 loop reads CAWSVGVGGLYEQYF. DNA for the CDR3: TGTGCCTGGAGTGTAGGTGTGGGGGGCCTGTACGAGCAGTACTTC.

This clone was detected only a few times. This chain links TRBV5-1 with TRBJ1-2; possible D gene TRBD1, 6 bases. V lost 7 bases and J lost 3, with 19 bases in between. From germline, CDR1 is SGHRS and CDR2 YFSETQ. CDR3 size: 15 residues. CDR3 protein: CASGPSGGRDYGYTF. The CDR3 bases are TGCGCCAGCGGTCCTTCGGGGGGGCGCGACTATGGCTACACCTTC.

The chain employs TRBV5-1 and TRBJ2-5, with a possible D match to TRBD2 (5 bases). CDR1 and CDR2 from the germline V gene are SGHRS and YFSETQ. Deletions cut 0 bases from V and 2 bases from J, with 14 bases between. This CDR3 has 16 amino acids. CDR3 protein: CASSLARGVGQETQYF. Written as DNA, the CDR3 is TGCGCCAGCAGCTTGGCTCGGGGAGTTGGGCAAGAGACCCAGTACTTC.

Only a few counts were recorded for this clone. V and J are TRBV27 and TRBJ1-4; TRBD1 might be the D (5 bases). The V and J ends lost 2 bases and 12 bases respectively, with 10 bases between them. The CDR3 length is 12 residues. Germline values: CDR1 MNHEY, CDR2 SMNVEV (reference sequence). In nucleotides, the CDR3 is TGTGCCAGCAGTTTAGTGGGGCGACAACTGTTTTTT. This translates into CASSLVGRQLFF.

The J gene is TRBJ1-2, the V gene TRBV30; 9 bases align to TRBD1. The CDR3 has 15 amino acids. Germline loops: CDR1 GTSNPN, CDR2 SVGIG (reference sequence). V gave up 1 base and J gave up 7 bases; unmatched junction bases: 10. The CDR3 sequence is CAWSGQGETISGYTF. CDR3 sequence (DNA): TGTGCCTGGAGTGGACAGGGGGAGACTATATCTGGCTACACCTTC.

The chain links TRBV5-1 to TRBJ2-7; possible D gene TRBD1, 6 bases. Between the trimmed V and J ends, which lost 7 bases and 0 bases, there was a span of 14 bases. From germline, CDR1 is SGHRS and CDR2 YFSETQ. The CDR3 totals 14 residues. As DNA, the CDR3 is TGCGCCAGCGCCCGACAGGTGAGCTCCTACGAGCAGTACTTC. Encoded protein: CASARQVSSYEQYF.